The TCR beta chain under discussion was sequenced for a study of identical twins. General study points: For out-of-frame alpha sequences shared by twins, low generation probability was in excess. Fewer insertions were carried by abundant cord blood beta clonotypes, but none was seen in memory repertoires.

This clonotype was seen a handful of times. The target antigen is unknown. This CDR3 spans 15 amino acids. Germline values: CDR1 SGHNT, CDR2 YYREEE (reference sequence). V was trimmed by 4 bases and J by 3 bases, leaving 11 bases between them. TCRdb called the 5' RACE reads again in MiXCR, with one record for every CDR3 protein. The sample gives about 890,000 distinct CDR3 sequences, about 12% of which show up once; around 1.6% is in the top ten. This sample also appeared in a second study, on yellow fever vaccine responses in identical twins. That investigation notes: Twins reportedly showed a vaccine T cell response that seemed partly convergent and partly personalized.

V is TRBV5-4 and J is TRBJ2-6, with D maybe TRBD2 (6 bases). The receptor comes from a young woman in good health. The material sequenced was PBMCs. As DNA, the CDR3 is TGTGCCAGCAGCGGGTTTAGCGGTGGGGCCAACGTCCTGACTTTC. Translating gives CASSGFSGGANVLTF.